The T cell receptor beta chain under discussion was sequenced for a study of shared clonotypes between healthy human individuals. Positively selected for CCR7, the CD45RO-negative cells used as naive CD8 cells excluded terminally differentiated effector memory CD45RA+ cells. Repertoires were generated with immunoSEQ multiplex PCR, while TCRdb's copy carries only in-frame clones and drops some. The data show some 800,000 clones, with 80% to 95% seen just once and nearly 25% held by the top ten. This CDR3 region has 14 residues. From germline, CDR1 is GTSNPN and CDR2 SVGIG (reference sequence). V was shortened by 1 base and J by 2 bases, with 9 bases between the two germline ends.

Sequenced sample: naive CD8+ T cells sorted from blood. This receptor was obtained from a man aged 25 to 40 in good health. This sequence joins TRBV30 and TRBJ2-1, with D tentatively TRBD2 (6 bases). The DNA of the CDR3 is TGTGCCTGGAGTGCCGGGACTGCCTACAATGAGCAGTTCTTC. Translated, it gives CAWSAGTAYNEQFF.